Each of the 20 T cell receptor beta chains below was sequenced from the same sample in a study of immune heterogeneity within non-small cell lung tumors. Bulk tumor genomic DNA was the template, and each sample received around 650 ng. Collection of several biopsies per primary tumor, spaced far apart, took place during surgery. Patients with untreated, newly diagnosed non-small cell lung cancer underwent curative surgery. Multiplex PCR was performed with 32 V and 13 J primers, and it amplified TCR beta CDR3. TCRdb re-analysed the multiplex PCR reads in MiXCR, keeping a single row per CDR3 protein. The sample consists of about 6,400 distinct CDR3 sequences, approximately 23% of them appearing once. Sequencing input: lung tumor tissue. These TCRs come from a man between 65 and 85 years old with non-small cell lung cancer.

This clonotype appeared a few times. This chain connects TRBV5-1 to TRBJ2-1, with D perhaps TRBD1 (6 bases). CDR3 length equals 14 residues. CDR1 SGHRS and CDR2 YFSETQ come from the germline V gene. With 0 bases removed from V and 8 bases from J, the gap between germline ends came to 12 bases. CDR3 nucleotide sequence: TGCGCCAGCAGCTTGGTCGGCCAGGGGTATGAGCAGTTCTTC. Translating it yields CASSLVGQGYEQFF.

Sample share makes this clonotype medium-sized. At one end the junction does not follow the germline gene, possibly because of a read error. The rearrangement joins TRBV20-1 to TRBJ2-1, with 8 positions matching TRBD1. Germline lookup yields CDR1 DFQATT and CDR2 SNEGSKA (reference sequence). The CDR3 has 9 amino acids. This chain's CDR3 is CSARQGLLF. CDR3 coding DNA: TGCAGTGCCCGACAGGGGCTGCTCTTC.

The V gene is TRBV6-1, the J gene TRBJ2-3, with 12 bases identical to TRBD2. The CDR3 consists of 11 residues. Germline-derived CDR1 and CDR2 are MNHNS and SASEGT. After removal of 7 bases from V and 13 bases from J, the junction contained 3 bases not matched to a gene. In nucleotides, the CDR3 is TGTGCCAGCACTAGCGGGGGGGCGGAGTATTTT. Its protein product is CASTSGGAEYF.

The V call is TRBV5-5, the J call TRBJ1-5; D is unresolved. Germline V gene data show CDR1 as SGHKS and CDR2 as YYEKEE (reference sequence). The CDR3 runs 15 residues. Trimming stripped 0 bases from V and 5 bases from J, with 12 bases between. Here the CDR3 reads CASSLVAAGHQPQHF. In nucleotides, the CDR3 is TGTGCCAGCAGCTTGGTCGCGGCCGGCCATCAGCCCCAGCATTTT.

In regard to this clonotype: A much bigger clone sits one base away, suggesting this may be a read error. The chain carries TRBV3-1 and TRBJ2-3; D is possibly TRBD1 or TRBD2 (5 bases each). Germline CDR1 is LGHDT and CDR2 is YNNKEL (reference sequence). This CDR3 contains 15 residues. CDR3 sequence: CVSSLGTGYTDTQYF. The CDR3 nucleotides are TGTGTCAGCAGCCTCGGGACGGGGTACACAGATACGCAGTATTTT.

Sample share makes this clonotype large. The chain combines TRBV5-1 with TRBJ1-2, with a tentative D call TRBD1 (5 bases). Germline values: CDR1 SGHRS, CDR2 YFSETQ. V lost 4 bases to trimming and J lost 4 bases, with 20 bases between them. This CDR3 region has 16 residues. The CDR3 nucleotides are TGCGCCAGCAGCACGAGTGGGGACCCAATGATCTATGGCTACACCTTC. Protein: CASSTSGDPMIYGYTF.

This clonotype has a handful of counts. The chain is built from TRBV2 and TRBJ2-1; 8 positions match TRBD1. The CDR3 spans 15 residues. The germline gives CDR1 SNHLY, CDR2 FYNNEI. V shed 5 bases, J shed 5 bases, and the junction held 8 bases outside the gene matches. The DNA for the CDR3 is TGTGCCAGCAGTAGTAACAGGGGGGTGAACAATGAGCAGTTCTTC. It is translated as CASSSNRGVNNEQFF. Using reference TRBV2 and TRBJ2-1 for the parts outside the CDR3, the full variable domain is EPEVTQTPSHQVTQMGQEVILRCVPISNHLYFYWYRQILGQKVEFLVSFYNNEISEKSEIFDDQFSVERPDGSNFTLKIRSTKLEDSAMYFCASSSNRGVNNEQFFGPGTRLTVL.

This clonotype counts as medium-sized. CDR3 nucleotides: TGCAGTGCTAGAGTGGACGAGACTACCCTCTACAATGAGCAGTTCTTC. It codes for CSARVDETTLYNEQFF. The genes are TRBV20-1 and TRBJ2-1, with D possibly matching TRBD2 (5 bases). V lost 1 base, J lost 3 bases, and 16 bases lay in between. Germline assignment: CDR1 DFQATT and CDR2 SNEGSKA (reference sequence). This CDR3 is 16 amino acids long.

This clonotype is medium-sized (0.01 to 0.1%) by share. The chain uses TRBV11-3 and TRBJ2-2, with D perhaps assigned TRBD1 or TRBD2 (6 bases each). The CDR3 is 14 amino acids. The V and J ends lost 5 bases and 3 bases respectively, with 10 bases between them. The germline CDR1 and CDR2 sequences are SGHNT and YENEEA. CDR3 region: CASSQRGHTGELFF. Here the CDR3 DNA reads TGTGCCAGCAGCCAACGGGGGCACACCGGGGAGCTGTTTTTT.

By share, this clonotype ranks as medium-sized. CDR3 sequence reads: CSARRTGQGNSPLHF. DNA of the CDR3: TGCAGTGCTAGAAGAACCGGACAGGGCAATTCACCCCTCCACTTT. The rearrangement joins TRBV20-1 to TRBJ1-6, with 8 bases matching TRBD1. Trimming removed 2 bases from V and 7 bases from J; junction bases left unmatched: 7. This CDR3 comprises 15 residues. Germline V gene lookup returns CDR1 DFQATT and CDR2 SNEGSKA (reference sequence).

Many counts were recorded for this clonotype. The genes are TRBV7-8 and TRBJ1-1; possibly TRBD1 for D (6 bases). The CDR3 is 12 amino acids. Trimming removed 5 bases from V and 8 bases from J, with 12 bases in between. The germline V gene has CDR1 SGHVS and CDR2 FQNEAQ. DNA of the CDR3: TGTGCCAGCAGCCAAGATGGACAGGAAGCTTTCTTT. Encoded protein: CASSQDGQEAFF. The whole variable domain, filled in from reference TRBV7-8 and TRBJ1-1, reads GAGVSQSPRYKVAKRGQDVALRCDPISGHVSLFWYQQALGQGPEFLTYFQNEAQLDKSGLPSDRFFAERPEGSVSTLKIQRTQQEDSAVYLCASSQDGQEAFFGQGTRLTVV.

The chain joins TRBV5-4 to TRBJ2-1; 7 nucleotides align to TRBD1. The CDR3 runs 16 residues. Germline V lookup: CDR1 SGHNT, CDR2 YYREEE (reference sequence). With 3 bases clipped from V and 3 bases from J, the junction kept 9 bases outside the gene matches. CDR3 in DNA: TGTGCCAGCAGCTCCAACAGGGGCCAAGTCTACAATGAGCAGTTCTTC. Its translation is CASSSNRGQVYNEQFF.

This clonotype ranks as medium-sized. The CDR3 coding sequence is TGTGCCAGCCCTCCTGATGGGGACAGGGCTTCCTACGAGCAGTACTTC. Its translation: CASPPDGDRASYEQYF. This sequence joins TRBV7-9 and TRBJ2-7, with 9 bases aligning to TRBD1. This CDR3 is 16 amino acids long. Trimming cost V 8 bases and J 1 base; bases outside gene matches: 12. The germline gives CDR1 SEHNR, CDR2 FQNEAQ (reference sequence).

By share of the sample, this clonotype is large (0.1 to 1%). The chain recombines TRBV10-3 with TRBJ2-7; TRBD2 agrees at 11 bases. CDR3 size: 14 residues. The V gene's germline CDR1 is ENHRY and CDR2 SYGVKD. V dropped 8 bases and J dropped 0; count of bases not matched to a gene: 3. CDR3 nucleotides: TGTGCCATCGCTACTAGCGGGGGCTCCTACGAGCAGTACTTC. The encoded protein is CAIATSGGSYEQYF.

This chain links TRBV4-2 with TRBJ2-1; the match to TRBD2 covers 8 bases. The V gene's germline CDR1 is LGHNA and CDR2 YNFKEQ. The junction had 9 bases not matched to a gene; V was cut back by 5 bases and J by 0 bases. The CDR3 consists of 17 residues. The CDR3 spells CASSYLLAGSSYNEQFF. The CDR3 DNA sequence: TGTGCCAGCAGCTACCTTTTAGCGGGAAGCTCCTACAATGAGCAGTTCTTC.

This clonotype was recorded at least ten times. The V and J genes are TRBV5-4 and TRBJ2-7; D unresolved. V lost 2 bases to trimming and J lost 5 bases, with 11 bases between them. CDR1 and CDR2 (germline): SGHNT, YYREEE (reference sequence). The CDR3 extends over 13 amino acids. CDR3 sequence (DNA): TGTGCCAGCAGCTTCGGGCACCGTCACGAGCAGTACTTC. This gives the protein CASSFGHRHEQYF. Variable domain in full (rest from reference TRBV5-4 and TRBJ2-7): ETGVTQSPTHLIKTRGQQVTLRCSSQSGHNTVSWYQQALGQGPQFIFQYYREEENGRGNFPPRFSGLQFPNYSSELNVNALELDDSALYLCASSFGHRHEQYFGPGTRLTVT.

This clonotype was seen many times. The chain recombines TRBV19 with TRBJ1-1; D gene ambiguous. V lost 7 bases, J lost 1 base, and 19 bases lay in between. This CDR3 comprises 16 residues. Germline CDR1 and CDR2: LNHDA and SQIVND (reference sequence). DNA of the CDR3: TGTGCCAGTACCCCCGGGAAAACCGTTACGAACACTGAAGCTTTCTTT. This encodes CASTPGKTVTNTEAFF.

By sample fraction, this clonotype is medium-sized. The J gene is TRBJ1-6, the V gene TRBV13, with D possibly matching TRBD1 (5 bases). Germline-derived CDR1 and CDR2 are PRHDT and FYEKMQ (reference sequence). The CDR3 sequence is 14 residues long. Trimming pared 3 bases from V and 10 bases from J, leaving 13 bases between. The CDR3 nucleotides read TGTGCCAGCAGCTTCGGGACGGCCGGATCACCCCTCCACTTT. This gives the protein CASSFGTAGSPLHF.

A note on this clonotype: This may be a read error: a much more frequent sequence differs by one nucleotide. The rearrangement uses TRBV18 and TRBJ2-5; 10 bases are shared with TRBD1. CDR1 is KGHSH and CDR2 is LQKENI in the germline V gene. CDR3 length equals 14 residues. The CDR3 spells CASSPGTGEENQYF. The CDR3 DNA is TGTGCCAGCTCACCCGGGACAGGGGAAGAGAACCAGTACTTC.

This clonotype is medium-sized (0.01 to 0.1%) in the sample. The chain combines TRBV28 with TRBJ2-7; D perhaps matches TRBD2 (6 bases). Germline V gives CDR1 MDHEN, CDR2 SYDVKM. V lost 3 bases to trimming and J lost 4 bases, with 13 bases between them. The CDR3 extends over 14 amino acids. In DNA form, the CDR3 reads TGTGCCAGCAGTTTCGGGGGTCAACTTTACGAGCAGTACTTC. Protein: CASSFGGQLYEQYF.